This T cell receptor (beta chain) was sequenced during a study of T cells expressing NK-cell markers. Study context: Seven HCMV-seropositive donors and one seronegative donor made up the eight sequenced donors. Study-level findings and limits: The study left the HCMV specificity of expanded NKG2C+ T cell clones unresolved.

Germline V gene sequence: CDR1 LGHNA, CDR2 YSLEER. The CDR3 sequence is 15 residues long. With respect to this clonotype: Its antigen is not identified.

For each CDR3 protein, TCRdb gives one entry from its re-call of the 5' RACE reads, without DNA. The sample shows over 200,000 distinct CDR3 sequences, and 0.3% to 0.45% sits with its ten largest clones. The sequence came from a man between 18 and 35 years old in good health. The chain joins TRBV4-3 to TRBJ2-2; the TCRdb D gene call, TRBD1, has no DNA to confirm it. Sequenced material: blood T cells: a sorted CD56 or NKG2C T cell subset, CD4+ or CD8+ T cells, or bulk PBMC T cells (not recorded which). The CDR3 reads CASSHDRGQGGELFF.